This T cell receptor (beta chain) was recovered during a study of neoadjuvant nivolumab and ipilimumab in lung cancer. Overall study: Patients got nivolumab 3 mg/kg on days 1, 15 and 29; combination added ipilimumab 1 mg/kg day 1. Study-level findings and limits: TCR clonality did not significantly correlate with pathologic tumor regression. Resected-tumor TCR richness correlated positively with pretherapy blood richness. Only a small number of samples underwent TCR sequencing.

Germline V gene data show CDR1 as LGHNA and CDR2 as YNFKEQ. The V and J ends lost 6 bases and 7 bases respectively, with 18 bases between them. This CDR3 comprises 15 residues. Assay used: immunoSEQ multiplex PCR; TCRdb lists only in-frame clones, some missing. The table has around 17,000 clones, around 69% seen once. Comment on this clone: Its antigen is unidentified.

This sequence was found in an adult with non-small cell lung cancer. The chain links TRBV4-2 to TRBJ1-4; possibly TRBD1 for D (6 bases). The sample here was tumor tissue, taken after neoadjuvant nivolumab, alone or with ipilimumab, at or shortly before surgery. The CDR3 DNA reads TGTGCCAGCAGACGCGGGACACCCGCAGGTGAAAAACTGTTTTTT. This gives the protein CASRRGTPAGEKLFF.